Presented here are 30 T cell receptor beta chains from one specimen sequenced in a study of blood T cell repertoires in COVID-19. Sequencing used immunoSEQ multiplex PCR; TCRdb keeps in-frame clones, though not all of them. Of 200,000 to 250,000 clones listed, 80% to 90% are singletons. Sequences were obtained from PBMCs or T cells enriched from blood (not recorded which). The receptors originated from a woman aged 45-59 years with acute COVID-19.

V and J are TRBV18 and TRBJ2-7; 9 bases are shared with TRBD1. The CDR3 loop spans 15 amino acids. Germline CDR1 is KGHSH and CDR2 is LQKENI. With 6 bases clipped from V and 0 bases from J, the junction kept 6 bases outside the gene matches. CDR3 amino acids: CASSDRGYNSYEQYF. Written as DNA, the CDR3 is TGTGCCAGCTCGGACAGGGGATACAACTCCTACGAGCAGTACTTC.

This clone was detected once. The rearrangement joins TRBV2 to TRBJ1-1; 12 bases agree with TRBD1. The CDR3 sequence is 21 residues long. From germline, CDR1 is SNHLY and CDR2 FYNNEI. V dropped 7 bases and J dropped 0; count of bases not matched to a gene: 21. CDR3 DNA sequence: TGTGCCAGCACCCCCTCCCGGGACAGGGGGCCTCTCGGAGTGTTGAACACTGAAGCTTTCTTT. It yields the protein CASTPSRDRGPLGVLNTEAFF.

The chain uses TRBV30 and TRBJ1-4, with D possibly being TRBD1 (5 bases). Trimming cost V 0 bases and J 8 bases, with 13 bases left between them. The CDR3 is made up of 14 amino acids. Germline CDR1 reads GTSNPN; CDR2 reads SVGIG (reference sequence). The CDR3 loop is CAWSVGTGREKLFF. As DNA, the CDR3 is TGTGCCTGGAGTGTTGGAACAGGCCGGGAAAAACTGTTTTTT.

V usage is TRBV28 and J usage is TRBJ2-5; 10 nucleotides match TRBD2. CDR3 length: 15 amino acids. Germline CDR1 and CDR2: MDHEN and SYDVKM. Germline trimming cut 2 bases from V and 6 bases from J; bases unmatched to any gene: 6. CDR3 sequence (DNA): TGTGCCAGCAGTTTAAGAGCTAGCGGGAGCAAGACCCAGTACTTC. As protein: CASSLRASGSKTQYF.

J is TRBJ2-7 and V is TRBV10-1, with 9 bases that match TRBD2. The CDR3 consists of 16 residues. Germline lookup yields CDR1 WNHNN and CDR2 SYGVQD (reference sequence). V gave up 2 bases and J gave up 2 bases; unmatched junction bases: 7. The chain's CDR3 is CASSERQASGTYEQYF. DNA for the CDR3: TGCGCCAGCAGTGAGAGGCAGGCTAGCGGGACCTACGAGCAGTACTTC.

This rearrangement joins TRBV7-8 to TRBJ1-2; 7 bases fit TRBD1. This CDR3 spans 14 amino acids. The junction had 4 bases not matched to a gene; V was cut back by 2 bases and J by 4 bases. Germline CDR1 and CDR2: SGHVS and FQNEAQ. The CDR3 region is CASSLNRGGYGYTF. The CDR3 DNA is TGTGCCAGCAGCTTAAACAGGGGTGGCTATGGCTACACCTTC. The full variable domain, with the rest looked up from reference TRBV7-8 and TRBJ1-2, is GAGVSQSPRYKVAKRGQDVALRCDPISGHVSLFWYQQALGQGPEFLTYFQNEAQLDKSGLPSDRFFAERPEGSVSTLKIQRTQQEDSAVYLCASSLNRGGYGYTFGSGTRLTVV.

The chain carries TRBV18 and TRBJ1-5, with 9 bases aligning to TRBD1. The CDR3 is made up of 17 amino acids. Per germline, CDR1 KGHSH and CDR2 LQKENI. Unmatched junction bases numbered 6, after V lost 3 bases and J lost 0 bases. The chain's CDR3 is CASSPGTGGRSNQPQHF. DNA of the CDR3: TGTGCCAGCTCACCGGGCACAGGGGGCCGTAGCAATCAGCCCCAGCATTTT.

The CDR3 loop is CASGLAGGGETQYF. The CDR3 bases are TGTGCCTCCGGGCTAGCGGGAGGGGGAGAGACCCAGTACTTC. The V and J genes are TRBV30 and TRBJ2-5, with 12 bases lining up with TRBD2. The CDR3 runs 14 residues. V shed 7 bases and J 4 bases; nucleotides not matched to a gene: 7. Germline CDR1 is GTSNPN and CDR2 is SVGIG (reference sequence).

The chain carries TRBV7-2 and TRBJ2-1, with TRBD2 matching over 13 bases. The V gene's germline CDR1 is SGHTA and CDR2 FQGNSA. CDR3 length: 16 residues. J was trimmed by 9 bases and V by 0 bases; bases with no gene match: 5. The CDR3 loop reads CASSLALAGGPGEQFF. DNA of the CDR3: TGTGCCAGCAGCTTAGCACTAGCGGGAGGGCCAGGTGAGCAGTTCTTC.

The CDR3 is CASSPHWGGQNTEAFF. The DNA of the CDR3 is TGTGCCAGCAGCCCACACTGGGGAGGACAGAACACTGAAGCTTTCTTT. V gene TRBV7-9 combines with J gene TRBJ1-1; D is perhaps TRBD1 (5 bases). Germline V CDR1 and CDR2: SEHNR, FQNEAQ (reference sequence). The CDR3 sequence is 16 residues long. With 5 bases removed from V and 1 base from J, the gap between germline ends came to 17 bases.

The CDR3 coding sequence is TGTGCCAGCAGTTTAGGGCAGACTGGAAACACCATATATTTT. The encoded protein is CASSLGQTGNTIYF. The chain has TRBV28 and TRBJ1-3; the D is unclear. The CDR3 is made up of 14 amino acids. Germline CDR1 and CDR2: MDHEN and SYDVKM. The V end was cut by 2 bases, the J end by 2 bases, with 7 bases between.

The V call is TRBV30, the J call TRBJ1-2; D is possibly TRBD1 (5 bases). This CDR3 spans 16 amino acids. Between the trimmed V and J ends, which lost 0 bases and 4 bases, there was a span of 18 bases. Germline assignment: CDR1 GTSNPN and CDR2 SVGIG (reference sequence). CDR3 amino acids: CAWSVGERAVRYGYTF. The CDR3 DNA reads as TGTGCCTGGAGTGTAGGGGAACGGGCAGTTCGCTATGGCTACACCTTC. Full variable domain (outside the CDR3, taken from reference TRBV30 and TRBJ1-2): SQTIHQWPATLVQPVGSPLSLECTVEGTSNPNLYWYRQAAGRGLQLLFYSVGIGQISSEVPQNLSASRPQDRQFILSSKKLLLSDSGFYLCAWSVGERAVRYGYTFGSGTRLTVV.

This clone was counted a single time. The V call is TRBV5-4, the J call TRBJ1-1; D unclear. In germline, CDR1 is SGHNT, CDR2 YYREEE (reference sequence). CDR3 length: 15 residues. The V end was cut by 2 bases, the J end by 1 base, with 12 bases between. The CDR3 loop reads CASSFRPPGNTEAFF. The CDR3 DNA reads TGTGCCAGCAGCTTTAGACCCCCGGGGAACACTGAAGCTTTCTTT.

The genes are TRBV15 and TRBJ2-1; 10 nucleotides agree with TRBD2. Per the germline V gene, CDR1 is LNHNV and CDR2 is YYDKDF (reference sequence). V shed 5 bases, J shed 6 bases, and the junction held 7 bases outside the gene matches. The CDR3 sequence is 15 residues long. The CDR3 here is CATSGGTSVGNEQFF. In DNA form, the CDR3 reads TGTGCCACCAGCGGGGGGACTAGCGTAGGCAATGAGCAGTTCTTC. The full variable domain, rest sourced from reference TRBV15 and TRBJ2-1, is DAMVIQNPRYQVTQFGKPVTLSCSQTLNHNVMYWYQQKSSQAPKLLFHYYDKDFNNEADTPDNFQSRRPNTSFCFLDIRSPGLGDTAMYLCATSGGTSVGNEQFFGPGTRLTVL.

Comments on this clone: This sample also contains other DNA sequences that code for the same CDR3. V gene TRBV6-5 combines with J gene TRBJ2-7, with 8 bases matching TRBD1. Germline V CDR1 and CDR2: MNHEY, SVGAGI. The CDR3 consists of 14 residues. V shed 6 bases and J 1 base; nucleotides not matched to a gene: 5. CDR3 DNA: TGTGCCAGCAGGGGTACAGGGGGTTCCTACGAGCAGTACTTC. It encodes CASRGTGGSYEQYF.

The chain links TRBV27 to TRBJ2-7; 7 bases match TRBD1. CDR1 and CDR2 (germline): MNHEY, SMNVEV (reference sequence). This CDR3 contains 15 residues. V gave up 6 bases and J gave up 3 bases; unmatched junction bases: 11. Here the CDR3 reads CASSPTGDLIYEQYF. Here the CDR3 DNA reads TGTGCCAGCAGCCCAACAGGGGACCTTATCTACGAGCAGTACTTC.

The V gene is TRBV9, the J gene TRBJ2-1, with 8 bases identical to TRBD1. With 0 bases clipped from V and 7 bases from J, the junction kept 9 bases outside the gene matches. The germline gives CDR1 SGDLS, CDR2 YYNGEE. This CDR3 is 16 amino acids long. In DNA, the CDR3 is TGTGCCAGCAGCGTAGTGGGGCAGGGGGCGCGGAATGAGCAGTTCTTC. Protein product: CASSVVGQGARNEQFF.

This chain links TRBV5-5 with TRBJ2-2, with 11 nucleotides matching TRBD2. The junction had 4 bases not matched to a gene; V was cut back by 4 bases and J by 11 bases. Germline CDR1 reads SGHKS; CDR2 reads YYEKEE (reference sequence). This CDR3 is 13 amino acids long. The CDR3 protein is CASSLLAGGELFF. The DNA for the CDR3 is TGTGCCAGCAGCCTTCTAGCGGGAGGAGAGCTGTTTTTT.

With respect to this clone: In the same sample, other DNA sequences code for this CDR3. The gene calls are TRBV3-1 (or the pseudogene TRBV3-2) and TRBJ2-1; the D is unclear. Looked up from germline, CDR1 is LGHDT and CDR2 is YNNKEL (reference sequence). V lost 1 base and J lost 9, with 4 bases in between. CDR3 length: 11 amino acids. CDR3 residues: CASSQVSEQFF. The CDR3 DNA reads TGTGCCAGCAGCCAAGTGAGTGAGCAGTTCTTC.

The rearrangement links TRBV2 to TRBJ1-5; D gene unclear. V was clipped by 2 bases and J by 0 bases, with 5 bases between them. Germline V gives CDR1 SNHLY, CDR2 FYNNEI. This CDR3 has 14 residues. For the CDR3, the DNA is TGTGCCAGCAGTGAAACTTATAGCAATCAGCCCCAGCATTTT. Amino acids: CASSETYSNQPQHF.

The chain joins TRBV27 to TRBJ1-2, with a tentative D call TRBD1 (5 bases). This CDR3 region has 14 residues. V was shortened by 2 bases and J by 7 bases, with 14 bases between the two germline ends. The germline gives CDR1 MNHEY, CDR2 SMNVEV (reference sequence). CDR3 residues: CASSLRLGDRGYTF. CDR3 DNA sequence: TGTGCCAGCAGTTTAAGATTAGGGGATCGTGGCTACACCTTC.

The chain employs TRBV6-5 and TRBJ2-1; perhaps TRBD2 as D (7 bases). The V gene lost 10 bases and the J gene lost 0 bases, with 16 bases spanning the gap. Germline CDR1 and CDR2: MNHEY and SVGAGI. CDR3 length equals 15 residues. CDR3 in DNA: TGTGCCACCTGTGCGGGGGCCCCCTCCTACAATGAGCAGTTCTTC. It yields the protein CATCAGAPSYNEQFF.

The CDR3 nucleotides read TGTGCCAGCAGTGGGCACTCCGGGACAGGGGCTCCCTACGAGCAGTACTTC. It is translated as CASSGHSGTGAPYEQYF. V and J are TRBV6-1 and TRBJ2-7, with 10 bases aligning to TRBD1. The ends lost 4 bases at V and 2 bases at J; junction bases unmatched: 11. CDR1 is MNHNS, CDR2 SASEGT, per germline. The CDR3 covers 17 residues.

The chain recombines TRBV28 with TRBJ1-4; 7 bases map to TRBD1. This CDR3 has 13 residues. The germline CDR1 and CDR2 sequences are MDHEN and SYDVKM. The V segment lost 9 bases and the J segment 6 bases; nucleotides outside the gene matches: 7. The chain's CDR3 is CASRPGGYEKLFF. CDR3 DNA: TGTGCCAGTCGTCCAGGGGGTTATGAAAAACTGTTTTTT.

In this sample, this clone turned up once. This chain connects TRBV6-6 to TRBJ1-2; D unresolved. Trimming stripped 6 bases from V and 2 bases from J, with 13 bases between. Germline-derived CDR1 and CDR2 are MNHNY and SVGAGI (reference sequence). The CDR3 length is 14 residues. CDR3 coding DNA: TGTGCCAGCAGCCTTCCGACTGGGAACTATGGCTACACCTTC. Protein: CASSLPTGNYGYTF.

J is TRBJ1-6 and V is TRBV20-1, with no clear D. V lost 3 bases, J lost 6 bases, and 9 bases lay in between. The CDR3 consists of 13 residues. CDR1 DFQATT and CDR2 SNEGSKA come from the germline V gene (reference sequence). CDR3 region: CSASLTANSPLHF. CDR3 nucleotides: TGCAGTGCTAGTTTAACAGCTAATTCACCCCTCCACTTT.

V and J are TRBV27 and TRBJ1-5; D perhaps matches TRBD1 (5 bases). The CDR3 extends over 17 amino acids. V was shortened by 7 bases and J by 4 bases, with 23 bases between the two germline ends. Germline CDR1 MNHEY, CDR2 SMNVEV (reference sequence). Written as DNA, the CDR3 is TGTGCCAGCATGGGTCAGGCGGGGAAACCAGGGAATCAGCCCCAGCATTTT. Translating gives CASMGQAGKPGNQPQHF.

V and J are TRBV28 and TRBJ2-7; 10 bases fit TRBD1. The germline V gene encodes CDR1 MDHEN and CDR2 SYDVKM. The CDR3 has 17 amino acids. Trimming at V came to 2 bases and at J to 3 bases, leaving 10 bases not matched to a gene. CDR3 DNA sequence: TGTGCCAGCAGTTTAACCCGCCCTCGGGACAGGGGCTACGAGCAGTACTTC. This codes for CASSLTRPRDRGYEQYF. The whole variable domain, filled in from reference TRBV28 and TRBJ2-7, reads DVKVTQSSRYLVKRTGEKVFLECVQDMDHENMFWYRQDPGLGLRLIYFSYDVKMKEKGDIPEGYSVSREKKERFSLILESASTNQTSMYLCASSLTRPRDRGYEQYFGPGTRLTVT.

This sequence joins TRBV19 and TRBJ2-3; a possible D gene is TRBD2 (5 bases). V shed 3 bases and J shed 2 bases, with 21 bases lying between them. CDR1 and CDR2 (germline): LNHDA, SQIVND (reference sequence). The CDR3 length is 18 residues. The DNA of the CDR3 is TGTGCCAGTAGTATGAGAACGGTGGCTAGCAGTATCACAGATACGCAGTATTTT. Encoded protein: CASSMRTVASSITDTQYF. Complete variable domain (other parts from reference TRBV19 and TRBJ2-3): DGGITQSPKYLFRKEGQNVTLSCEQNLNHDAMYWYRQDPGQGLRLIYYSQIVNDFQKGDIAEGYSVSREKKESFPLTVTSAQKNPTAFYLCASSMRTVASSITDTQYFGPGTRLTVL.

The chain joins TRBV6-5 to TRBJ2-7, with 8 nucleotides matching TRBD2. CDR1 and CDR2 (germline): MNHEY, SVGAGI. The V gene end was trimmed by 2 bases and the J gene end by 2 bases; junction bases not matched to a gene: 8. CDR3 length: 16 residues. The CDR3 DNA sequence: TGTGCCAGCAGTTACGTGGGCGGGAGGCCCACCTACGAGCAGTACTTC. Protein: CASSYVGGRPTYEQYF.